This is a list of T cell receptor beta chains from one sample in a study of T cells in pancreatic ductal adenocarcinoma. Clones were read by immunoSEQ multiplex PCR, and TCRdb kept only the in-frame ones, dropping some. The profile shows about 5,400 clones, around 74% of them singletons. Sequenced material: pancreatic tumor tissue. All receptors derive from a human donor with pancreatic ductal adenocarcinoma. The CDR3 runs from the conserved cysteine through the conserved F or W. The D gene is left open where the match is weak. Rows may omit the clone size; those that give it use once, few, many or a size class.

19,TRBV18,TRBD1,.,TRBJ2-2,TGTGCCAGCTCACCACCCGGGACAGGGACTATGGCGAACACCGGGGAGCTGTTTTTT,CASSPPGTGTMANTGELFF
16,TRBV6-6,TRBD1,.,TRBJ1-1,TGTGCCAGCAGTTACCGAATAACAGGGGGCGACACTGAAGCTTTCTTT,CASSYRITGGDTEAFF
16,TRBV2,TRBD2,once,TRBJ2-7,TGTGCCAGCAGCCTCACCGCTCTAGCGGGGGGCCCCGCGCAGTACTTC,CASSLTALAGGPAQYF
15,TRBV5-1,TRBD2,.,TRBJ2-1,TGCGCCAGCAGCGCCACCCCGCGGGGGGCTAATGAGCAGTTCTTC,CASSATPRGANEQFF
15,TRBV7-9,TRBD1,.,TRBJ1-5,TGTGCCAGCAGCTTAGCGGGGACAGGGGATCAGCCCCAGCATTTT,CASSLAGTGDQPQHF
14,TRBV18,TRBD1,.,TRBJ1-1,TGTGCCAGCTCACAGGGACAGGTAGGCACTGAAGCTTTCTTT,CASSQGQVGTEAFF
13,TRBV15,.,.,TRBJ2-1,TGTGCCACCAGCAGCCAACAGTTCAATGAGCAGTTCTTC,CATSSQQFNEQFF
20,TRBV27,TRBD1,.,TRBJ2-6,TGTGCCAGCAGCTTATGGGATTGGGACAGGGATCGGGCTGGGGCCAACGTCCTGACTTTC,CASSLWDWDRDRAGANVLTF
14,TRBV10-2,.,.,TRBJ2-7,TGCGCCAGCATCAAGTGGCCTGGCTCCTACGAGCAGTACTTC,CASIKWPGSYEQYF
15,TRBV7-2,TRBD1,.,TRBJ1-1,TGTGCCAGCAGCTTAGCTACAGGGGGCTACACTGAAGCTTTCTTT,CASSLATGGYTEAFF
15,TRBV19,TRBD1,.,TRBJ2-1,TGTGCCAGTAGGTCCGGGACAGGGGCGAACAATGAGCAGTTCTTC,CASRSGTGANNEQFF
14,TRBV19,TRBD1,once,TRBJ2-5,TGTGCCAGTAGCCCGGACAGGGGGTCGGAGACCCAGTACTTC,CASSPDRGSETQYF
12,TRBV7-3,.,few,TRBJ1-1,TGTGCCAGCAGTTCCCGTGGGACAGAAGCTTTCTTT,CASSSRGTEAFF
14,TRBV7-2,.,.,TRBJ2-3,TGTGCCAGCAGCTCAAGCCCAACAGATGATACGCAGTATTTT,CASSSSPTDDTQYF
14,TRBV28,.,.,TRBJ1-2,TGTGCCAGCAGTTCCGCGGCAGTGGGCTATGGCTACACCTTC,CASSSAAVGYGYTF
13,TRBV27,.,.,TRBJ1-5,TGTGCCAGCAGTTTAAAAAGCCTTCAGCCCCAGCATTTT,CASSLKSLQPQHF
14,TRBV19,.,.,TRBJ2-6,TGTGCCAGCACCGGGGGGCGAGGGGCCAACGTCCTGACTTTC,CASTGGRGANVLTF
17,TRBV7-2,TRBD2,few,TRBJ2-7,TGTGCCAGCAGTCTTACGACTAGCGGGGGGGCCGGGAACGAGCAGTACTTC,CASSLTTSGGAGNEQYF
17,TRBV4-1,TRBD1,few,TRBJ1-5,TGCGCCAGCAGCCAAGGAAAGGGGGCGAGGGAAAATCAGCCCCAGCATTTT,CASSQGKGARENQPQHF
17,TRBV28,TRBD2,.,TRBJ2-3,TGTGCCAGCAGTTTAATCTCGCGGGGGGGAGACACAGATACGCAGTATTTT,CASSLISRGGDTDTQYF
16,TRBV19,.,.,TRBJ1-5,TGTGCCAGTAGTATTACTTCGGGAACACTCAATCAGCCCCAGCATTTT,CASSITSGTLNQPQHF
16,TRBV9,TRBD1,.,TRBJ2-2,TGTGCCAGCAGCATCCAGGGGGCCTTAATCACCGGGGAGCTGTTTTTT,CASSIQGALITGELFF
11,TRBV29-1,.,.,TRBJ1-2,TGCAGCGTTGAAGTAGCAGATGGCTACACCTTC,CSVEVADGYTF
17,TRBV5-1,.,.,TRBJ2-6,TGCGCCAGCACCCCGGGGTATGACGATTCTGGGGCCAACGTCCTGACTTTC,CASTPGYDDSGANVLTF
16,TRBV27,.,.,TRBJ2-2,TGTGCCAGCGCTAATACAGGGTTCGCGAACACCGGGGAGCTGTTTTTT,CASANTGFANTGELFF
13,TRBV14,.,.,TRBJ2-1,TGTGCCAGCAGCCTTGGACTTAACAATGAGCAGTTCTTC,CASSLGLNNEQFF
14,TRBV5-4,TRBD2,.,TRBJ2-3,TGTGCCAGCAGTTCGGGGGGATGGGCAGATACGCAGTATTTT,CASSSGGWADTQYF
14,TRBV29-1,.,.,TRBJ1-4,TGCAGCGTTGACGAACAGGGTTTTAGGGAAAAACTGTTTTTT,CSVDEQGFREKLFF
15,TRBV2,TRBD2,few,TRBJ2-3,TGTGCCAGCAGTTTTCTACGGGGGGGCTCAGATACGCAGTATTTT,CASSFLRGGSDTQYF
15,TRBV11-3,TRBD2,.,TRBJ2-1,TGTGCCAGCAGCTTAGCGGGGGGGTATGACAATGAGCAGTTCTTC,CASSLAGGYDNEQFF
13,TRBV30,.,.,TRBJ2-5,TGTGCCTGGGGAACTGACAGCTGGGAGACCCAGTACTTC,CAWGTDSWETQYF
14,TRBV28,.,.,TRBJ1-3,TGTGCCAGCACCCCAGGGCAGTCTGGAAACACCATATATTTT,CASTPGQSGNTIYF
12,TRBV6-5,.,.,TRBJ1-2,TGTGCCAGCAGACGACAGAACTATGGCTACACCTTC,CASRRQNYGYTF
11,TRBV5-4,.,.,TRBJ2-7,TGTGCCAGCAGCTACAACTACGAGCAGTACTTC,CASSYNYEQYF
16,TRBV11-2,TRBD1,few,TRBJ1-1,TGTGCCAGCAGCTTAGGGGCAGGGGGCATGAACACTGAAGCTTTCTTT,CASSLGAGGMNTEAFF
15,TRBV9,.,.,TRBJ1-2,TGTGCCAGCAGCCCCTTCGGGATTTCTAACTATGGCTACACCTTC,CASSPFGISNYGYTF
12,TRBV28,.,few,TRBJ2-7,TGTGCCAGCAGTTTGAACAAGTACGAGCAGTACTTC,CASSLNKYEQYF
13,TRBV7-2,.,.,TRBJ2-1,TGTGCCAGCAGCCCGTCAGCGGGCACGAAGCAGTTCTTC,CASSPSAGTKQFF
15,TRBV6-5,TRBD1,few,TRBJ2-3,TGTGCCAGCAGTTACTCGACAGGGGGGGCAGATACGCAGTATTTT,CASSYSTGGADTQYF
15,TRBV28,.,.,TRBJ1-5,TGTGCCAGCAGTTTGGTGGTAGGGGACAATCAGCCCCAGCATTTT,CASSLVVGDNQPQHF
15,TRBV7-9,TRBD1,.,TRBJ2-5,TGTGCCAGCAGCCTGCTCGGGACAGCCCAAGAGACCCAGTACTTC,CASSLLGTAQETQYF
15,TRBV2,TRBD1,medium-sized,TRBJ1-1,TGTGCCAGCAGTTCCCAGGGGGTGGGGAACACTGAAGCTTTCTTT,CASSSQGVGNTEAFF
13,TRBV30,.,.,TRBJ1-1,TGTGCCTGGAGTCTTGGAGGTCTTTCGGAAGCTTTCTTT,CAWSLGGLSEAFF
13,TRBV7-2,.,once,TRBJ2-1,TGTGCCAGCAGCTTAGCGAACAGGGCCCCCGCGTTCTTC,CASSLANRAPAFF
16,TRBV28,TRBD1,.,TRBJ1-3,TGTGCCAGCAGTTTGGTCGGGACAGGGGTGGGAAACACCATATATTTT,CASSLVGTGVGNTIYF
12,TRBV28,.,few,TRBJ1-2,TGTGCCAGCAGAAACCAGGGATATGGCTACACCTTC,CASRNQGYGYTF
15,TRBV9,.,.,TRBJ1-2,TGTGCCAGCAACGACCCTTCAGCCGGGTCCTATGGCTACACCTTC,CASNDPSAGSYGYTF